There are a few counts of the clone carrying this T cell receptor (beta chain). Its specificity is not known. MiXCR, run by TCRdb on the reads, gives a single entry per CDR3 protein. Altogether approximately 270,000 distinct CDR3 sequences are present, around 20% being singletons, with the ten largest covering approximately 19%. The source of the sample is a study of T cell repertoires in cytomegalovirus infection. The overall study: HLA-B-restricted CMV epitopes that are well studied, plus recently identified HLA-C-restricted ones, were used by the study. Matching HLA type, along with CMV infection, was indicated by public TCR beta signatures. General observations from the study: People with CMV and the relevant HLA were identified by cumulative public TCR beta family frequency. HLA-C-restricted TCR beta clonotypes specific for CMV led the ex vivo response.

The sequence derives from a human donor in good health (CMV status not recorded). Some clones in this sample may be carry-over from other donors' samples. This specimen consisted of cultured PBMCs, obtained from culture after CMV antigen stimulation.

CDR3 protein: CSVLSPGLGYNEQFF. CDR3 nucleotides: TGCAGCGTCCTATCCCCGGGACTAGGTTACAATGAGCAGTTCTTC. The J gene is TRBJ2-1, the V gene TRBV29-1, with 8 bases aligning to TRBD2. CDR3 length: 15 residues. Germline-derived CDR1 and CDR2 are SQVTM and ANQGSEA. J lost 4 bases, V lost 6 bases, and 11 bases had no gene match.